The next 10 T cell receptor beta chains were all read from a single sample in a study of response to subunit inactivated influenza vaccine. TCRdb re-analysed the RT-PCR reads in MiXCR, keeping a single row per CDR3 protein. Found here are about 160,000 distinct CDR3 sequences, 9.5% to 13% of them singletons; the top ten hold around an eighth. Sequenced material: non-naive T cells sorted from PBMCs, taken 40 to 50 days after vaccination. The source is a man aged 45-65 years who received an inactivated influenza vaccine.

This clonotype was found a few times. This chain joins TRBV18 and TRBJ1-1; TRBD1 might be the D (5 bases). V lost 1 base to trimming and J lost 7 bases, with 7 bases between them. The CDR3 covers 12 residues. The germline gives CDR1 KGHSH, CDR2 LQKENI. CDR3: CASSPQTDEAFF. Written as DNA, the CDR3 is TGTGCCAGCTCACCACAGACAGATGAAGCTTTCTTT. Based on the CDR3 plus reference TRBV18 and TRBJ1-1, the full variable domain is NAGVMQNPRHLVRRRGQEARLRCSPMKGHSHVYWYRQLPEEGLKFMVYLQKENIIDESGMPKERFSAEFPKEGPSILRIQQVVRGDSAAYFCASSPQTDEAFFGQGTRLTVV.

The chain joins TRBV4-2 to TRBJ2-7; 8 nucleotides line up with TRBD2. CDR1 is LGHNA, CDR2 YNFKEQ, per germline. Germline trimming cut 4 bases from V and 2 bases from J; bases unmatched to any gene: 7. This CDR3 is built from 15 residues. The CDR3 nucleotides are TGTGCCAGCAGCCTCGAAAGCGGGAGTCCCTACGAGCAGTACTTC. This gives the protein CASSLESGSPYEQYF.

This clonotype has a count of ten or more. The chain combines TRBV12-3 or TRBV12-4 with TRBJ2-2; perhaps TRBD1 as D (5 bases). Between the trimmed V and J ends, which lost 3 bases and 2 bases, there was a span of 7 bases. The CDR3 loop spans 14 amino acids. The CDR3 nucleotides are TGTGCCAGCAGTTTGGGGCACAACACCGGGGAGCTGTTTTTT. Protein sequence: CASSLGHNTGELFF.

This clonotype was found many times. The genes are TRBV6-5 and TRBJ2-1; D not resolved. The germline V gene encodes CDR1 MNHEY and CDR2 SVGAGI. The germline V and J ends were trimmed by 6 bases and 6 bases, with 15 bases remaining between them. This CDR3 is 14 amino acids long. Written as DNA, the CDR3 is TGTGCCAGCAGCCACGGGTCGATCAGCAATGAGCAGTTCTTC. Protein: CASSHGSISNEQFF.

The table lists this clonotype with many counts. The chain carries TRBV11-1 and TRBJ1-2, with 7 nucleotides matching TRBD1. Germline CDR1 reads SGHAT; CDR2 reads FQDESV (reference sequence). V was clipped by 6 bases and J by 3 bases; unmatched bases: 4. This CDR3 has 13 amino acids. The DNA for the CDR3 is TGTGCCAGCAGTTACGGGACAGACTATGGCTACACCTTC. Its protein is CASSYGTDYGYTF.

This clonotype turned up a few times. V and J are TRBV19 and TRBJ2-2; 8 nucleotides line up with TRBD1. The J segment lost 1 base and the V segment lost 6 bases, leaving 16 bases of the junction unmatched. The CDR3 runs 19 residues. Per germline, CDR1 LNHDA and CDR2 SQIVND (reference sequence). CDR3 DNA sequence: TGTGCCAGTAGCCCGACAGGGGTCAACCTGAGGGTGAACACCGGGGAGCTGTTTTTT. Protein sequence: CASSPTGVNLRVNTGELFF.

This clonotype was found a few times. This sequence joins TRBV7-9 and TRBJ2-2; 9 bases fit TRBD1. The CDR3 is 16 residues long. The trim removed 2 bases at V and 2 bases at J, leaving 3 bases unmatched. Germline CDR1 is SEHNR and CDR2 is FQNEAQ (reference sequence). In nucleotides, the CDR3 is TGTGCCAGCAGCTTACCGGGACAGGGAAACACCGGGGAGCTGTTTTTT. It specifies CASSLPGQGNTGELFF.

The chain links TRBV24-1 to TRBJ2-2; D tentatively fits TRBD1 or TRBD2 (5 bases each). CDR1 is KGHDR and CDR2 is SFDVKD in the germline V gene. Trimming took 7 bases from V and 1 from J, leaving 12 bases between them. The CDR3 spans 15 residues. In DNA, the CDR3 is TGTGCCACCAGCCGGGACGGCGTGAACACCGGGGAGCTGTTTTTT. The encoded protein is CATSRDGVNTGELFF.

This clonotype was counted a few times. The gene calls are TRBV28 and TRBJ2-1, with 12 positions matching TRBD1. The CDR3 is made up of 16 amino acids. Germline V gene sequence: CDR1 MDHEN, CDR2 SYDVKM. V shed 6 bases and J 9 bases; nucleotides not matched to a gene: 12. The CDR3: CASSPAGTGGFFEQFF. Written as DNA, the CDR3 is TGTGCCAGCAGCCCCGCAGGGACAGGGGGCTTTTTTGAGCAGTTCTTC.

The gene calls are TRBV12-2 and TRBJ1-3; the table's D call TRBD1 went unverified against the DNA. TRBV12-2 is a listed pseudogene. The length of the CDR3 is 17 residues. The CDR3 DNA follows: TGTGCAAGTCGCTTGGACTTGAAGGGGGAATCTGGAAACACCATATATTTT. This translates into CASRLDLKGESGNTIYF.